This T cell receptor (beta chain) was found in a study of cytomegalovirus exposure and HLA in healthy donors (dated by TCRdb to the late 2010s). Turning to the overall study: In an earlier analysis of approximately 640 of the donors, 276 Gb of sequence data and 90 million to 120 million unique TCR beta sequences from roughly 200 million T cells were reported. Roughly 300 gigabases of sequencing data and around 80 million unique TCR sequences made up an early release that covered approximately 620 HLA-typed donors. Of the roughly 390 genotyped donors, roughly 80% were placed in the genetic ancestry cluster associated with self-reported Caucasian donors. The study aimed to test whether cataloging public T cell receptors could reveal signatures of past pathogen exposure. Using immunosequencing, the study profiled T cell repertoires from 640 or so subjects and related those repertoires to cytomegalovirus serostatus. Besides the first cohort of 666 subjects, a separate validation cohort made up of about 120 different subjects was used. The study combined high-throughput TCR immunosequencing, statistical association of individual TCRs with disease status, and machine learning to predict cytomegalovirus infection status. To study patterns of TCR occurrence, a later analysis re-analyzed previously published TCR beta repertoires from hundreds of donors and added high-resolution HLA genotyping. The later analysis used no new phenotypic data to find candidate immune exposures, relying instead on TCR beta sequences and their occurrence across donors. In an earlier analysis of more than 550 of the donors, high-throughput TCR beta sequencing was used to judge whether each TCR beta V gene segment behaved as functional or pseudogenic. Donor age, sex, ethnicity and CMV serostatus were collected together with the repertoire data. Genome-wide SNP genotypes for about 55% of the roughly 670 donors were used in a later genetic analysis, which treated that subset as a discovery cohort. Every repertoire in the discovery cohort had been generated on one and the same sequencing platform. Both class I and class II loci were covered by HLA typing, at four-digit resolution. The number of typed donors differed by locus: about 620-640 for A, B, C, DRB1 and DQB1; some 500 for DQA1; about 600 for DPA1; and roughly 470 for DPB1. Several DR-DQ haplotypes were handled as single units for association and clustering because linkage in the cohort was strong. Across roughly 420 genotyped donors of the cohort, an average of about 240,000 unique TCR beta nucleotide sequences per donor were sequenced, and 15% to 20% of those sequences were non-productive.

Remarks on this clone: Which antigen it targets is not known. No base qualities exist here, and no much larger clone lies one base off it.

Libraries were built with the immunoSEQ multiplex PCR assay. For the multiplex PCR, a mixture combining 60 forward primers for TCR Vbeta segments and 13 reverse primers for TCR Jbeta segments was used. The CDR3 region of rearranged TCR beta genes was amplified from genomic DNA with a multiplex PCR assay. The Illumina HiSeq System was used to sequence the amplified TCR beta libraries as 87-base-pair reads. Concerning the study's data processing: Across the 500 to 850 repertoires, a later analysis counted some 80 million unique TCR beta chains, 9 million to 14 million of which were shared by at least two donors. Raw reads were error-corrected and collapsed into unique sequences with a nearest-neighbor algorithm that merged closely related sequences to remove PCR and sequencing errors. CDR3 sequences were aligned to IMGT reference sequences to assign V, D and J gene segments. Each retained sequence needed at least a six-nucleotide match to both a V gene segment and a J gene segment. Rearrangements were called productive when the CDR3 lacked stop codons and stayed in frame with V and J; all others were non-productive. CDR3 was defined by IMGT convention, running from the second conserved V-encoded cysteine to the conserved J-encoded phenylalanine. Sequences without an unambiguous match to a single V gene segment were excluded from the earlier analysis of 500 to 700 of the donors. An earlier analysis of fewer than 750 of the donors called V segments functional above 56.7% productive rearrangements and segregating when the between-donor standard deviation exceeded 5%. A statistical classification framework was developed to diagnose cytomegalovirus status using the catalog of TCR beta chain sequences. In a later analysis, TCR nucleotide sequences were compared against IMGT/GENE-DB human TR gene sequences so that V and J genes could be assigned. A later analysis assigned CDR3 sequences and most-parsimonious VDJ recombination scenarios with the TCRdist pipeline. In a later analysis, each TCR beta chain was defined by its CDR3 amino acid sequence together with its V-gene family, and reads without a unique V-gene family were excluded. A later analysis removed 550 to 650 highly shared, low-generation-probability nucleotide sequences to deal with suspected cross-contamination and a sequencing artifact. In a later analysis, a clonal expansion index for each public chain was calculated from normalized within-repertoire ranks of inferred template counts. In a later analysis, generation probabilities were computed with a VDJ recombination model fitted to out-of-frame rearrangements, and the resulting probabilities were checked against IGoR. In a later analysis, TCR-TCR, TCR-HLA and TCR-CMV co-occurrence was scored with hypergeometric tests, and a repertoire-size bias correction was applied to TCR pairs. To estimate false discovery rates, a later analysis permuted the HLA or CMV assignments 20 times. In a later analysis, co-occurring TCRs were grouped with DBSCAN, and TCRdist sequence similarity was added when clustering was performed within HLA-allele-positive subsets. Co-occurrence clustering excluded repertoires with fewer than 30,000 or more than 120,000 public chains, plus five with anomalous nucleotide sharing. As stored in TCRdb, this immuneACCESS dataset retains in-frame rearrangements with V and J assigned. A fraction of the clones does not appear; measured against another copy, unresolved V genes explain less than half of the discrepancy, and the remainder lacks a known reason. The DNA was the basis for D and trimming; V, J and clone size are from that table. The sample table lists more than 150,000 clones, around 82% of them with a count of one. Around 7% of the sample goes to the ten largest clones.

General conclusions and limits of the study: A total of 164 TCR beta chains were listed by the study as associated with cytomegalovirus. In a later analysis, TCR association rates were found to vary across HLA loci, with the most associated TCRs seen for DRB1 alleles and the fewest for HLA-C alleles. In a later genetic analysis, fewer N-insertions in productive TCRs were reported among donors in an Asian-associated ancestry cluster than the roughly 700-donor mean. V-gene and J-gene trimming of TCR beta chains was associated with a missense DCLRE1C variant in a later genetic analysis, and the association was replicated in an independent cohort. Some IMGT-functional V segments, including TRBV6-2 and TRBV6-3, could not be told apart with the 87-base-pair reads, so those segments were excluded. A further reported finding was that TCR beta sequences accurately predicted the HLA-A and HLA-B alleles for most subjects in the first cohort. In a later analysis, most CMV-associated TCR beta chains were found to appear HLA-restricted, with HLA associations seemingly driven largely by CMV exposure. The authors suggested that the approach could potentially be generalized to other disease states and immunological phenotypes. The sequencing pipeline was judged likely to have produced a cluster of highly shared sequence variants as a technical artifact. In a later analysis, several top co-occurrence clusters were reported to appear linked to parvovirus B19, influenza, CMV and Epstein-Barr virus. When HLA alleles, especially DR and DQ, strongly co-occurred, TCR associations were difficult to assign to individual alleles. Cytomegalovirus status was reported to be diagnosed by the classifier with high specificity and sensitivity in both the original and validation cohorts. Linkage disequilibrium might explain the correlated functional status among segregating V segments, but an unknown experimental factor could not be excluded. In vitro tests confirmed that a few of the cytomegalovirus-associated TCR beta chains recognize cytomegalovirus antigens. While some public TCRs were present in many individuals, most TCR sequences turned up only very rarely across donors. The cohort was sequenced for TCR beta chains only, and without alpha or paired-chain data the features that could be detected were limited. A later analysis associated 16,951 TCR beta sequences with specific HLA alleles at a false discovery rate of 0.05. The presence/absence analyses assumed that sequencing depth was roughly uniform across donors, and that assumption may not be true. A later analysis found that HLA-associated TCR beta chains were more clonally expanded and had lower generation probabilities than equally common non-associated chains. HLA typing was unavailable for some donors at each locus, so association tests used only the typed subset. An earlier analysis of around 540 of the donors showed that most TCR beta V segments appeared in productive rearrangements either about 87% or about 30% of the time, which broadly matched IMGT annotations. Because counts were too low, seventeen rarely observed V segments, including chromosome 9 orphons, were excluded from the earlier analysis of around 590 of the donors. The only immune exposure information available for the cohort was CMV serostatus.

In total, approximately 700 healthy bone marrow donors made up the cohort. Cohort members were all nominally healthy when sampled, although unrecorded immune exposures were likely present. The donor tested CMV seropositive and was one of the 289 seropositive cohort members. A peripheral blood sample was collected from each donor, and TCR beta sequencing was performed on peripheral blood mononuclear cells. The Qiagen DNeasy Blood Extraction Kit was used to extract genomic DNA from the blood cell samples. The CDR3 has 14 amino acids, counting the end cysteine and phenylalanine. Of all the DNA, just the CDR3 is kept, 42 bases in frame from base 1. As encoded in the germline V gene, CDR1 is KGHSH while CDR2 is LQKENI. Trimmed from V: 6 bases; trimmed from J: 8 bases; junction bases lacking a gene match: 7.

Material for sequencing was PBMCs. The chain links TRBV18 with TRBJ1-4; 9 of the junction bases match TRBD1. The clonotype was recovered from a woman in her forties or fifties in good health and CMV-seropositive. The sequence in DNA is TGTGCCAGCTCGCCAGGACAGGGGAGGGAAAAACTGTTTTTT. The resulting protein is CASSPGQGREKLFF.